Following are 15 T cell receptor beta chains from one sample sequenced in a study of shared clonotypes between healthy human individuals (dated by TCRdb to 2018 to 2020). Library generation was performed with the immunoSEQ multiplex PCR assay. TCRdb carries this immuneACCESS record with in-frame sequences only. Its versions omit some clonotypes, under half of them owing to an unresolved V gene in the studies checked, with the rest unexplained. This sample lists around 2.5 million clones; under 95% were detected once. The top ten hold 0.36% of the sample. Sequencing was done on a sample of naive CD4+ T cells from PBMCs. The sample's cell subset or site label, decoded: CD45RA+ positively selected. These receptors all stem from a man between 18 and 29 years old in good health. Some clones in this sample may be carry-over from other donors' samples.

This clone was seen once. This sequence joins TRBV10-3 and TRBJ1-2; D unresolved. This CDR3 is 11 amino acids long. Germline lookup yields CDR1 ENHRY and CDR2 SYGVKD. V was shortened by 7 bases and J by 4 bases, with 7 bases between the two germline ends. The CDR3: CAITGPYGYTF. The DNA of the CDR3 is TGTGCCATCACGGGCCCCTATGGCTACACCTTC.

The chain has TRBV18 and TRBJ2-7; D might be TRBD1 or TRBD2, each matching 5 bases. Trimming took 1 base from V and 4 from J, leaving 17 bases between them. CDR3 length: 16 amino acids. Per the germline V gene, CDR1 is KGHSH and CDR2 is LQKENI. CDR3 nucleotide sequence: TGTGCCAGCTCACCACGGGGTGGGGGACCGAATTACGAGCAGTACTTC. Translation gives CASSPRGGGPNYEQYF.

The chain carries TRBV5-1 and TRBJ1-2; 9 bases line up with TRBD1. J lost 7 bases, V lost 0 bases, and 7 bases had no gene match. Per the germline V gene, CDR1 is SGHRS and CDR2 is YFSETQ. This CDR3 has 15 residues. The CDR3 sequence: CASSLEAGQGSGYTF. For the CDR3, the DNA is TGCGCCAGCAGCTTGGAGGCGGGACAGGGCTCTGGCTACACCTTC.

The chain combines TRBV4-3 with TRBJ1-5; 7 bases match TRBD1. The CDR3 extends over 15 amino acids. Germline values: CDR1 LGHNA, CDR2 YSLEER. V was clipped by 0 bases and J by 7 bases; unmatched bases: 6. The CDR3 spells CASSQETGSRQPQHF. Here the CDR3 DNA reads TGCGCCAGCAGCCAAGAGACAGGGTCGAGGCAGCCCCAGCATTTT.

The J gene is TRBJ2-1, the V gene TRBV5-6; D is tentatively TRBD1 or TRBD2 (6 bases each). CDR3 length: 14 amino acids. In germline, CDR1 is SGHDT, CDR2 YYEEEE. Trimming pared 3 bases from V and 2 bases from J, leaving 9 bases between. The CDR3 sequence is CASSWGAAYNEQFF. CDR3 in DNA: TGTGCCAGCAGCTGGGGGGCAGCCTACAATGAGCAGTTCTTC.

This rearrangement joins TRBV2 to TRBJ2-5; D is uncertain. Germline CDR1 is SNHLY and CDR2 is FYNNEI. The CDR3 is 12 amino acids. Deletions cut 7 bases from V and 3 bases from J, with 9 bases between. In DNA form, the CDR3 reads TGTGCCAGCATATTCTACGAAGAGACCCAGTACTTC. This codes for CASIFYEETQYF.

The CDR3 spells CASSDQPREEKLFF. CDR3 in DNA: TGTGCCAGCAGTGACCAGCCACGGGAGGAAAAACTGTTTTTT. V and J are TRBV6-1 and TRBJ1-4; no firm D call. Per the germline V gene, CDR1 is MNHNS and CDR2 is SASEGT. Trimming pared 3 bases from V and 8 bases from J, leaving 13 bases between. This CDR3 has 14 residues.

The rearrangement links TRBV5-1 to TRBJ1-3, with D possibly TRBD1 on 5 matching bases. Germline lookup yields CDR1 SGHRS and CDR2 YFSETQ. Trimming took off 4 bases at V and 0 bases at J, with 11 bases between the two ends. The CDR3 length is 15 residues. The CDR3 is CASSGAGVSGNTIYF. CDR3 nucleotides: TGCGCCAGCAGCGGGGCGGGGGTCTCTGGAAACACCATATATTTT.

Comment on this clone: Other DNA sequences within the sample encode an identical CDR3. The chain recombines TRBV29-1 with TRBJ2-7; D possibly corresponds to TRBD2 (6 bases). The CDR3 extends over 11 amino acids. Per germline, CDR1 SQVTM and CDR2 ANQGSEA. The V and J ends lost 6 bases and 4 bases respectively, with 10 bases between them. The CDR3 loop is CSVEGLYEQYF. CDR3 sequence (DNA): TGCAGCGTGGAGGGTTTGTACGAGCAGTACTTC.

V usage is TRBV10-3 and J usage is TRBJ2-7; D unclear. The CDR3 is 11 amino acids. Trimming pared 8 bases from V and 4 bases from J, leaving 9 bases between. Germline V gene sequence: CDR1 ENHRY, CDR2 SYGVKD. CDR3 bases: TGTGCCATCGGGCAGTCATACGAGCAGTACTTC. This codes for CAIGQSYEQYF.

This rearrangement joins TRBV5-4 to TRBJ2-5; D ambiguous. CDR1 and CDR2 from the germline V gene are SGHNT and YYREEE (reference sequence). Trimming removed 2 bases from V and 5 bases from J, with 16 bases in between. CDR3 length equals 15 residues. The CDR3 protein is CASSLKRNLRETQYF. CDR3 coding DNA: TGTGCCAGCAGCTTAAAACGGAATTTACGGGAGACCCAGTACTTC.

J is TRBJ1-5 and V is TRBV7-8; the match to TRBD1 covers 7 bases. This CDR3 comprises 16 residues. Per germline, CDR1 SGHVS and CDR2 FQNEAQ. With V trimmed by 2 bases and J by 2 bases, 6 bases remained unmatched. The CDR3 nucleotides are TGTGCCAGCAGCTTAACGACAGGGACGGGCAATCAGCCCCAGCATTTT. This codes for CASSLTTGTGNQPQHF.

The genes are TRBV28 and TRBJ2-7; unclear D gene. Germline V gives CDR1 MDHEN, CDR2 SYDVKM. This CDR3 region has 14 residues. V gave up 3 bases and J gave up 4 bases, with 13 bases separating them. CDR3 sequence: CASSFGRQIYEQYF. DNA for the CDR3: TGTGCCAGCAGTTTCGGGCGGCAAATATACGAGCAGTACTTC.

The chain employs TRBV6-5 and TRBJ1-4, with D hard to call. This CDR3 is built from 16 residues. V was cut by 0 bases and J by 0 bases, with 8 bases left in between. Germline-derived CDR1 and CDR2 are MNHEY and SVGAGI. The CDR3: CASSYSGYATNEKLFF. The CDR3 DNA follows: TGTGCCAGCAGTTACTCTGGATATGCAACTAATGAAAAACTGTTTTTT.

This clone was detected only once. The chain uses TRBV15 and TRBJ2-7; weak D call: TRBD1 (6 bases). V gave up 2 bases and J gave up 5 bases, with 19 bases separating them. Germline assignment: CDR1 LNHNV and CDR2 YYDKDF (reference sequence). CDR3 length: 16 amino acids. The CDR3 is CATSRTLGQSVDEQYF. Written as DNA, the CDR3 is TGTGCCACCAGCAGAACACTCGGACAGAGCGTCGACGAGCAGTACTTC. Complete variable domain (other parts from reference TRBV15 and TRBJ2-7): DAMVIQNPRYQVTQFGKPVTLSCSQTLNHNVMYWYQQKSSQAPKLLFHYYDKDFNNEADTPDNFQSRRPNTSFCFLDIRSPGLGDTAMYLCATSRTLGQSVDEQYFGPGTRLTVT.